Following are 10 T cell receptor beta chains from one sample sequenced in a study of shared clonotypes between healthy human individuals. The table came from immunoSEQ multiplex PCR; TCRdb's copy has only in-frame clones and leaves some out. This sample has some 2,500,000 clones, with 93% found just once. Sequenced material: naive CD4+ T cells from PBMCs. Subset defined: CD45RA+ positively selected. All receptors derive from a man younger than 35 in good health. Some clones in this sample may be carry-over from other donors' samples.

The chain is built from TRBV5-5 and TRBJ2-2, with TRBD1 matching over 8 bases. Losses at the gene ends were 7 bases for V and 0 bases for J; bases not matched to a gene: 11. CDR3 length: 17 amino acids. The germline V gene encodes CDR1 SGHKS and CDR2 YYEKEE (reference sequence). CDR3 loop: CASYRQGTNANTGELFF. The CDR3 region has the DNA TGTGCCAGCTACAGACAGGGGACAAACGCGAACACCGGGGAGCTGTTTTTT.

Only one count was recorded for this clone. The chain has TRBV5-1 and TRBJ2-5, with TRBD2 matching over 8 bases. This CDR3 region has 15 residues. Per germline, CDR1 SGHRS and CDR2 YFSETQ. J lost 5 bases, V lost 3 bases, and 9 bases had no gene match. CDR3 sequence (DNA): TGCGCCAGCAGCTACAGCGGGGGAGTATGGGAGACCCAGTACTTC. Amino acid sequence: CASSYSGGVWETQYF. The variable domain in full, with the rest retrieved from reference TRBV5-1 and TRBJ2-5, is KAGVTQTPRYLIKTRGQQVTLSCSPISGHRSVSWYQQTPGQGLQFLFEYFSETQRNKGNFPGRFSGRQFSNSRSEMNVSTLELGDSALYLCASSYSGGVWETQYFGPGTRLLVL.

This chain links TRBV9 with TRBJ2-5; 8 nucleotides match TRBD2. This CDR3 is 17 amino acids long. After removal of 4 bases from V and 2 bases from J, the junction contained 13 bases not matched to a gene. Germline CDR1 is SGDLS and CDR2 is YYNGEE. Here the CDR3 DNA reads TGTGCCAGCAGCCAAGGGGTTGCGGGAGGTAATCAAGAGACCCAGTACTTC. Translation: CASSQGVAGGNQETQYF.

The genes are TRBV19 and TRBJ2-3; 9 bases align to TRBD2. The germline V gene has CDR1 LNHDA and CDR2 SQIVND (reference sequence). The junction had 5 bases not matched to a gene; V was cut back by 3 bases and J by 4 bases. The CDR3 has 15 amino acids. The CDR3 region is CASSIVAGGADTQYF. The CDR3 DNA reads as TGTGCCAGTAGTATCGTGGCGGGGGGGGCAGATACGCAGTATTTT.

CDR3 nucleotide sequence: TGTGCCAGCAGCCGAACGGGACACACAAATGAAAAACTGTTTTTT. Its protein product is CASSRTGHTNEKLFF. The chain is built from TRBV7-2 and TRBJ1-4; TRBD1 is a possible D gene (6 bases). Trimming stripped 5 bases from V and 5 bases from J, with 15 bases between. Germline assignment: CDR1 SGHTA and CDR2 FQGNSA. There are 15 residues in the CDR3.

The rearrangement uses TRBV7-9 and TRBJ2-2; D is perhaps TRBD2 (5 bases). With 1 base removed from V and 14 bases from J, the gap between germline ends came to 11 bases. Looked up from germline, CDR1 is SEHNR and CDR2 is FQNEAQ (reference sequence). This CDR3 is 12 amino acids long. The CDR3 loop reads CASSLGPTTLFF. The CDR3 DNA is TGTGCCAGCAGCTTAGGTCCGACTACTCTGTTTTTT.

This chain uses TRBV11-2 with TRBJ1-2, with 8 positions matching TRBD1. The CDR3 is made up of 14 amino acids. V was clipped by 7 bases and J by 7 bases; unmatched bases: 11. CDR1 is SGHAT, CDR2 FQNNGV, per germline. The CDR3 nucleotides are TGTGCCAGCACTCACCCGGACAGGGTAACTGGCTACACCTTC. It specifies CASTHPDRVTGYTF. Together with reference TRBV11-2 and TRBJ1-2, the CDR3 gives the full variable domain: EAGVAQSPRYKIIEKRQSVAFWCNPISGHATLYWYQQILGQGPKLLIQFQNNGVVDDSQLPKDRFSAERLKGVDSTLKIQPAKLEDSAVYLCASTHPDRVTGYTFGSGTRLTVV.

The count of this clone is one. This sequence joins TRBV23-1 and TRBJ2-2; 7 bases match TRBD1. TRBV23-1 is known as an ORF, though its function is uncertain. This CDR3 is built from 17 residues. Germline trimming cut 2 bases from V and 5 bases from J; bases unmatched to any gene: 11. For the CDR3, the DNA is TGCGCCAGCAGTCAACGGGGCAGGGGGTTAAGGACCGGGGAGCTGTTTTTT. Translated: CASSQRGRGLRTGELFF.

The chain combines TRBV2 with TRBJ2-3; D gene uncertain. CDR3 length: 13 residues. Trimming pared 7 bases from V and 4 bases from J, leaving 12 bases between. In germline, CDR1 is SNHLY, CDR2 FYNNEI. The CDR3, as DNA: TGTGCCAGCACCACAACTCGGGCAGATACGCAGTATTTT. This translates into CASTTTRADTQYF.

DNA of the CDR3: TGTGCCTGCGGGGCTAGCGGGTCCCCCTACGAGCAGTACTTC. This sequence encodes CACGASGSPYEQYF. The V and J genes are TRBV30 and TRBJ2-7; 8 bases agree with TRBD2. Germline assignment: CDR1 GTSNPN and CDR2 SVGIG (reference sequence). J lost 2 bases, V lost 6 bases, and 9 bases had no gene match. This CDR3 comprises 14 residues.